This TCR beta chain stems from a study of OX40 agonist ivuxolimab in advanced cancers. Study details: Participants averaged roughly 60 years of age (range about 23 to 79) and were approximately 81% male. General study points: Some patients who did not respond also had low normalized T-cell clonal expansion.

Measured with immunoSEQ multiplex PCR; TCRdb has only the in-frame clones, and not every one. The profile shows roughly 18,000 clones, 60% to 70% of them singletons. In its sample, this clone is medium-sized. Its antigen is still unknown. Germline V CDR1 and CDR2: LNHDA, SQIVND (reference sequence). The CDR3 is made up of 13 amino acids. V was shortened by 3 bases and J by 0 bases, with 6 bases between the two germline ends. This material consisted of CD4+ or CD8+ T cells sorted from blood, taken in a trial of the OX40 agonist ivuxolimab. The chain employs TRBV19 and TRBJ2-7, with D uncertain. The clonotype was recovered from an adult with an advanced solid tumor such as melanoma, head and neck, liver or kidney cancer. The DNA of the CDR3 is TGTGCCAGTAGTATTGACGGCTCCTACGAGCAGTACTTC. This encodes CASSIDGSYEQYF.